The rows below give T cell receptor beta chains drawn from one sample of a study of T cells in narcolepsy. The data were produced by immunoSEQ multiplex PCR, yet TCRdb's version contains in-frame clones alone and is incomplete. The sample records approximately 28,000 clones, over 65% being singletons. What was sequenced was memory (CD45RA-) CD4+ T cells from blood. Source of these receptors: a human donor in good health. CDR3s include the opening cysteine and the closing phenylalanine or tryptophan. The D gene is left open where the match is weak. Where a row states a size, it is once, few, many or the class of an expanded clone; other rows omit it.

v_call,d_call,j_call,cdr3_length,clone_size,cdr3_nt,cdr3_aa
TRBV27,TRBD2,TRBJ2-1,15,.,TGTGCCAGCACTAACCTAGCGGGACGCGGCAATGAGCAGTTCTTC,CASTNLAGRGNEQFF
TRBV4-1,.,TRBJ2-7,15,.,TGCGCCAGCAGCCAAGAGGCTTCCAACACCTACGAGCAGTACTTC,CASSQEASNTYEQYF
TRBV5-4,.,TRBJ2-3,16,.,TGTGCCAGCAGCTTGGGAACTAACCTGGGCACAGATACGCAGTATTTT,CASSLGTNLGTDTQYF
TRBV7-2,TRBD2,TRBJ2-3,19,.,TGTGCCAGCAGCCCCAGACTAGCGGGGGGGCCTAGATCATCAGATACGCAGTATTTT,CASSPRLAGGPRSSDTQYF
TRBV6-5,TRBD1,TRBJ1-1,15,.,TGTGCCAGCACCCTAGCCGGGACAGCGAACACTGAAGCTTTCTTT,CASTLAGTANTEAFF
TRBV27,TRBD2,TRBJ2-5,12,.,TGTGCCACCGGGAGGGTGGGAGAGACCCAGTACTTC,CATGRVGETQYF
TRBV21-1,.,TRBJ1-3,18,.,TGTGCCAGCAGCAAGTACCGGGGACGGAGTCCCTCTGGAAACACCATATATTTT,CASSKYRGRSPSGNTIYF
TRBV6-6,.,TRBJ1-6,13,.,TGTGCCAGCAGTTACAGGTTGGATTCACCCCTCCACTTT,CASSYRLDSPLHF
TRBV19,.,TRBJ2-3,15,.,TGTGCCAGTAGTATAGGACCGGGAGTGGGAGATACGCAGTATTTT,CASSIGPGVGDTQYF
TRBV4-3,.,TRBJ1-1,11,once,TGCGCCAGCAGCCAACAGGGGGAAGCTTTCTTT,CASSQQGEAFF
TRBV28,TRBD1,TRBJ1-4,14,.,TGTGCCAGCAGTTCGGGACAGGGGAACGAAAAACTGTTTTTT,CASSSGQGNEKLFF
TRBV10-2,TRBD2,TRBJ2-5,16,.,TGCGCCAGCAGTGATAGTCGGCTAGCGGGGCAAGAGACCCAGTACTTC,CASSDSRLAGQETQYF
TRBV2,.,TRBJ1-5,12,.,TGTGCCAGCAGTCACGGAAATCAGCCCCAGCATTTT,CASSHGNQPQHF
TRBV19,.,TRBJ1-1,12,.,TGTGCCAGTGGACACATGAACACTGAAGCTTTCTTT,CASGHMNTEAFF
TRBV5-1,TRBD2,TRBJ2-7,15,.,TGCGCCAGCAGCTTGGCCACGGGACTAGCCTACGAGCAGTACTTC,CASSLATGLAYEQYF
TRBV19,TRBD1,TRBJ1-2,15,.,TGTGCCAGTAGTGCCGACAGGGCCCCTCGCAATGGCTACACCTTC,CASSADRAPRNGYTF